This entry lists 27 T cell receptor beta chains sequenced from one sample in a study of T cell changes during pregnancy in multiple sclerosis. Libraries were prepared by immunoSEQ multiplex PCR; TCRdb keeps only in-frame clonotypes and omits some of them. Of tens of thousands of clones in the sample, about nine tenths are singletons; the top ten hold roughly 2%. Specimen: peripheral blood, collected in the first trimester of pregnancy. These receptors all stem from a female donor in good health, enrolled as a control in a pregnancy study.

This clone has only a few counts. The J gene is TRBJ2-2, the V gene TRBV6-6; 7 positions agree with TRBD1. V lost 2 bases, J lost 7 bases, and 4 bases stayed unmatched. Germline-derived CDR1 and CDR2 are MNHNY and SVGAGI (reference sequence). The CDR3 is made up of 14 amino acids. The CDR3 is CASSYQGVGGELFF. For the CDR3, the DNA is TGTGCCAGCAGTTACCAGGGGGTGGGCGGGGAGCTGTTTTTT.

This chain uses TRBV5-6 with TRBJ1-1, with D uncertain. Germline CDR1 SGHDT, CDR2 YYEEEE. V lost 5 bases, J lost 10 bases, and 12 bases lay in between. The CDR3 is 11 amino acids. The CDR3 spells CASRAGWGAFF. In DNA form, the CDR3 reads TGTGCCAGCAGAGCGGGGTGGGGAGCTTTCTTT. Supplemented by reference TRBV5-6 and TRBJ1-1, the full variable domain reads DAGVTQSPTHLIKTRGQQVTLRCSPKSGHDTVSWYQQALGQGPQFIFQYYEEEERQRGNFPDRFSGHQFPNYSSELNVNALLLGDSALYLCASRAGWGAFFGQGTRLTVV.

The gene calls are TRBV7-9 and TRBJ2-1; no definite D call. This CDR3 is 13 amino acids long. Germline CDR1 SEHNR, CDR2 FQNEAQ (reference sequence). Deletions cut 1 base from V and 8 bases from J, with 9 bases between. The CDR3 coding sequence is TGTGCCAGCAGCTTAGAAGCCCGGGATGAGCAGTTCTTC. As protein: CASSLEARDEQFF.

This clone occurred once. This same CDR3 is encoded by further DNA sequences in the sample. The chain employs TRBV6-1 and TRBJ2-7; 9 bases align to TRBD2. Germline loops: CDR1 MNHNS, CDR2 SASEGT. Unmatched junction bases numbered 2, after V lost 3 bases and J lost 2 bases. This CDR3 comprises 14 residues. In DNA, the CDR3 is TGTGCCAGCAGTGAGATAGCGGGGGCCTACGAGCAGTACTTC. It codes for CASSEIAGAYEQYF.

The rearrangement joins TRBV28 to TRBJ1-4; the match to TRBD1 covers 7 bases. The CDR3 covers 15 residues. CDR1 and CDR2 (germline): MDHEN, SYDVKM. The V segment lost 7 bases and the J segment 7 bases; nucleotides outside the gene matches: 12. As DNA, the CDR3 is TGTGCCAGCACATCCGGAGGGACAGCAGGTGAAAAACTGTTTTTT. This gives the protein CASTSGGTAGEKLFF.

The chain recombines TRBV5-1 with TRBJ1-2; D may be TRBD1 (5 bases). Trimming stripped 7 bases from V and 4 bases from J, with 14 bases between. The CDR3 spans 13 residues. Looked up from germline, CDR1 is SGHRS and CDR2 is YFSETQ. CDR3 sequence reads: CASRLGGTYGYTF. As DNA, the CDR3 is TGCGCCAGCCGCCTCGGAGGGACCTATGGCTACACCTTC.

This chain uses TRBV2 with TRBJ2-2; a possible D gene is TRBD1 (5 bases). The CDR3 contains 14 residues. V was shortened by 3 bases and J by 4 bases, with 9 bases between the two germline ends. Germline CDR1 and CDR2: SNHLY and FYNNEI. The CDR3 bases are TGTGCCAGCAGTGACAGGGTCGTCACCGGGGAGCTGTTTTTT. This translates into CASSDRVVTGELFF.

The CDR3 region is CSGNLNTEAFF. The CDR3 bases are TGCAGTGGTAATTTGAACACTGAAGCTTTCTTT. The rearrangement links TRBV20-1 to TRBJ1-1; no reliable D call. The CDR3 totals 11 residues. Trimming cost V 7 bases and J 0 bases, with 6 bases left between them. Germline V gene lookup returns CDR1 DFQATT and CDR2 SNEGSKA (reference sequence).

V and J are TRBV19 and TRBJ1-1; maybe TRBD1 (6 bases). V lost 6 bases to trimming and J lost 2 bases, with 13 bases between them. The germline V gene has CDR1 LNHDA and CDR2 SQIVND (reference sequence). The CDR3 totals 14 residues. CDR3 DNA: TGTGCCAGTAGCCAGGGACAACATAACACTGAAGCTTTCTTT. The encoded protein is CASSQGQHNTEAFF.

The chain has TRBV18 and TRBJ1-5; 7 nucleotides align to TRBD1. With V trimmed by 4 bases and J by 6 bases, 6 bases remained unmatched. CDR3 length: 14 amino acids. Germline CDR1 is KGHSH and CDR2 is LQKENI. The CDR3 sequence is CASSQDRVSQPQHF. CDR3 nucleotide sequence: TGTGCCAGCTCACAAGACAGGGTATCTCAGCCCCAGCATTTT.

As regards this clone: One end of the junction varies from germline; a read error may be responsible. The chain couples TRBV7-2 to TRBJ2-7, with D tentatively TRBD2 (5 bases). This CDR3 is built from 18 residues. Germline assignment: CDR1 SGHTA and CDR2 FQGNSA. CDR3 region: CASSLVPPDELGSDEQYF. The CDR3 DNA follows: TGTGCCAGCAGCTTAGTTCCCCCTGATGAACTAGGCTCCGACGAGCAGTACTTC.

The CDR3 nucleotides read TGCGCCAGCAGCTTGGATCATCAGACAGTCGGCTACGGCTACACCTTC. It encodes CASSLDHQTVGYGYTF. The V call is TRBV5-1, the J call TRBJ1-2, with D maybe TRBD1 (5 bases). CDR1 SGHRS and CDR2 YFSETQ come from the germline V gene. This CDR3 has 16 residues. V shed 0 bases and J shed 8 bases, with 20 bases lying between them.

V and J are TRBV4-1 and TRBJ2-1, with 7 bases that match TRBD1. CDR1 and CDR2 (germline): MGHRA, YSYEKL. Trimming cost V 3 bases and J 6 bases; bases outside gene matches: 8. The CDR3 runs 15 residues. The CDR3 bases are TGCGCCAGCAGCCACAGACAGGGACCTGGCAATGAGCAGTTCTTC. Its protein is CASSHRQGPGNEQFF.

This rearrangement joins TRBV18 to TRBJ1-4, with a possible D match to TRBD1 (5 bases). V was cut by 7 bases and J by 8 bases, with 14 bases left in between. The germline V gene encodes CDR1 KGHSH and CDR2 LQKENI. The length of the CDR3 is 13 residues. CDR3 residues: CASCFGAREKLFF. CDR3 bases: TGTGCCAGCTGCTTTGGGGCACGGGAAAAACTGTTTTTT. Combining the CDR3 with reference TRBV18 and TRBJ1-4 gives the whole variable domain NAGVMQNPRHLVRRRGQEARLRCSPMKGHSHVYWYRQLPEEGLKFMVYLQKENIIDESGMPKERFSAEFPKEGPSILRIQQVVRGDSAAYFCASCFGAREKLFFGSGTQLSVL.

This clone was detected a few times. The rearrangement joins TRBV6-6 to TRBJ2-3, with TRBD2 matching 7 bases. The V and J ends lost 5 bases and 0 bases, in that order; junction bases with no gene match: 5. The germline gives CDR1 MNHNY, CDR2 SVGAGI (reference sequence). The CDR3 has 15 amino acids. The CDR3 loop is CASSTGTTSTDTQYF. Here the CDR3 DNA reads TGTGCCAGCAGTACCGGGACTACTAGCACAGATACGCAGTATTTT.

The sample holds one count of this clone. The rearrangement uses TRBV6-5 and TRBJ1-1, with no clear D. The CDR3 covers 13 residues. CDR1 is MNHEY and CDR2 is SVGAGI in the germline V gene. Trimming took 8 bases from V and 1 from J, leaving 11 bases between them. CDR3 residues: CASGSGKNTEAFF. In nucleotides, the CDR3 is TGTGCCAGCGGATCCGGGAAGAACACTGAAGCTTTCTTT.

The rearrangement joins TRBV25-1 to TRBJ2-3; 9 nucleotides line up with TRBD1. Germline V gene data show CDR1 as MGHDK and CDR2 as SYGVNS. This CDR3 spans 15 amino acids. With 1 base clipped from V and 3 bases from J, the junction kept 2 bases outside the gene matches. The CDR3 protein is CASSESGTGTDTQYF. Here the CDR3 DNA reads TGTGCCAGCAGTGAATCCGGGACAGGGACAGATACGCAGTATTTT.

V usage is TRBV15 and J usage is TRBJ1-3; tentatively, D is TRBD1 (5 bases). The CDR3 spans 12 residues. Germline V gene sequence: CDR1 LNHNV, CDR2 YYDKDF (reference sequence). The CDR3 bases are TGTGTGACTTTCCGGGACTTGGTGACCATATATTTT. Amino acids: CVTFRDLVTIYF.

CDR3 in amino acids: CASSLARADTQYF. CDR3 nucleotides: TGCGCCAGCAGCTTGGCGAGGGCGGATACGCAGTATTTT. The rearrangement uses TRBV5-1 and TRBJ2-3; a weak D match, TRBD2 (5 bases). The V end was cut by 0 bases, the J end by 6 bases, with 8 bases between. The CDR3 is made up of 13 amino acids. The germline V gene encodes CDR1 SGHRS and CDR2 YFSETQ.

The CDR3 DNA is TGTGCCAGCTCTCCTTATTCCGACGGGGGAAATGAAAAACTGTTTTTT. It encodes CASSPYSDGGNEKLFF. V and J are TRBV18 and TRBJ1-4; perhaps TRBD1 as D (5 bases). V was shortened by 6 bases and J by 5 bases, with 19 bases between the two germline ends. Germline lookup yields CDR1 KGHSH and CDR2 LQKENI. The CDR3 runs 16 residues.

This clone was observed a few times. The chain's CDR3 is CASSESGTGNTEAFF. The CDR3, as DNA: TGTGCCAGCAGTGAATCCGGGACAGGGAACACTGAAGCTTTCTTT. This rearrangement joins TRBV25-1 to TRBJ1-1, with 8 bases matching TRBD1. The CDR3 totals 15 residues. Germline CDR1 reads MGHDK; CDR2 reads SYGVNS. V was pared by 1 base and J by 1 base, with 2 bases of the junction left unmatched. Full variable domain (missing parts from reference TRBV25-1 and TRBJ1-1): EADIYQTPRYLVIGTGKKITLECSQTMGHDKMYWYQQDPGMELHLIHYSYGVNSTEKGDLSSESTVSRIRTEHFPLTLESARPSHTSQYLCASSESGTGNTEAFFGQGTRLTVV.

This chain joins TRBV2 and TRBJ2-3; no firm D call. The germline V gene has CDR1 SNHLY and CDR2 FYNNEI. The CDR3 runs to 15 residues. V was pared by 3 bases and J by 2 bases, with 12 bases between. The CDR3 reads CASSDRGATTDTQYF. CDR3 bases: TGTGCCAGCAGTGATCGTGGAGCCACCACAGATACGCAGTATTTT. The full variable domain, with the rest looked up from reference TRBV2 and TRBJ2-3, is EPEVTQTPSHQVTQMGQEVILRCVPISNHLYFYWYRQILGQKVEFLVSFYNNEISEKSEIFDDQFSVERPDGSNFTLKIRSTKLEDSAMYFCASSDRGATTDTQYFGPGTRLTVL.

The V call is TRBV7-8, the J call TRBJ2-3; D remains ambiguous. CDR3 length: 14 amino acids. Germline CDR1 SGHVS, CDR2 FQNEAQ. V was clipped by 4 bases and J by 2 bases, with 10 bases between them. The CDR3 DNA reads TGTGCCAGCAGCTCCCGACTGTTCACAGATACGCAGTATTTT. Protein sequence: CASSSRLFTDTQYF. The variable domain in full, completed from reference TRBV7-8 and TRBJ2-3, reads GAGVSQSPRYKVAKRGQDVALRCDPISGHVSLFWYQQALGQGPEFLTYFQNEAQLDKSGLPSDRFFAERPEGSVSTLKIQRTQQEDSAVYLCASSSRLFTDTQYFGPGTRLTVL.

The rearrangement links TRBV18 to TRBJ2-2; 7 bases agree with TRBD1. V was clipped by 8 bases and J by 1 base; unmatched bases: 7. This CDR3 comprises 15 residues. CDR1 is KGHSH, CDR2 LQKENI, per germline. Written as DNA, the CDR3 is TGTGCCAGCGCCGCCGGGACAGAGAACACCGGGGAGCTGTTTTTT. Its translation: CASAAGTENTGELFF.

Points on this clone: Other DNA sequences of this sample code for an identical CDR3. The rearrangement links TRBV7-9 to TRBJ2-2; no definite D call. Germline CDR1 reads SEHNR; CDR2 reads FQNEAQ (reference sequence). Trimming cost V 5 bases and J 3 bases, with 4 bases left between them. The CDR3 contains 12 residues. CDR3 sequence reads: CASSPYTGELFF. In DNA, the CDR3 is TGTGCCAGCAGCCCGTACACCGGGGAGCTGTTTTTT.

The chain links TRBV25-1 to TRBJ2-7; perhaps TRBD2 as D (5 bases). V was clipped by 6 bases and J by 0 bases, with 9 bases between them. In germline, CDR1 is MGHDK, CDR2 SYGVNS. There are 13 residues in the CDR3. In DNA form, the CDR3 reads TGTGCCAGCAGCGCGGGTTTCTCCTACGAGCAGTACTTC. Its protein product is CASSAGFSYEQYF.

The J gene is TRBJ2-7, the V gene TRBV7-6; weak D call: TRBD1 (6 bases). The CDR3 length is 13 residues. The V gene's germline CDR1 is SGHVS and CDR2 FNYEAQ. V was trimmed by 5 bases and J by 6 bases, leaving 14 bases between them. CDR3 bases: TGTGCCAGCAGCCCGGGACACGGAGGCGAGCAGTACTTC. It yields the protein CASSPGHGGEQYF.